A single sample gave rise to the 19 T cell receptor beta chains below, sequenced in a study of regulatory T cells in long-lasting Graves disease. Sequencing libraries for TCR beta were prepared with iRepertoire HTBI primers and Arm-PCR of CDR3 regions. TCRdb used MiXCR to reprocess the multiplex PCR reads, holding one entry per CDR3 protein. This repertoire shows more than 400,000 distinct CDR3 sequences, about 16% found once; its top ten account for around 11%. Time point here: newly diagnosed GD, antithyroid drugs for less than 3 months. Making the TCR library involved RNA that had been extracted from PBMCs. These data are also associated with another study on T cells in Graves' hyperthyroidism and ophthalmopathy.

The sequences come from peripheral blood mononuclear cells (PBMCs), collected at new diagnosis, from a patient treated with antithyroid drugs. These receptors originate from a woman aged 25 to 39 with Graves disease.

Regarding this clonotype: This sequence is one base from a far larger clone and is likely a read error. The chain joins TRBV3-1 to TRBJ2-5; 7 bases line up with TRBD2. Germline CDR1 LGHDT, CDR2 YNNKEL (reference sequence). V gave up 4 bases and J gave up 11 bases; unmatched junction bases: 16. This CDR3 is built from 15 residues. CDR3 nucleotides: TGTGCCAGCAGCCGCCCCGGGACTACCTACAATGAGCAGTACTTC. Its protein product is CASSRPGTTYNEQYF.

This clonotype occurred a few times. This chain uses TRBV10-2 with TRBJ2-7; D not certain. Trimming cost V 8 bases and J 5 bases, with 10 bases left between them. The CDR3 has 11 amino acids. CDR1 is WSHSY and CDR2 is SAAADI in the germline V gene. CDR3 sequence (DNA): TGCGCCAGCGCTGGGGATAACGAGCAGTACTTC. Amino acid sequence: CASAGDNEQYF.

In this sample, this clonotype turned up many times. V is TRBV7-2 and J is TRBJ2-7; D is unclear. The CDR3 runs to 13 residues. Germline lookup yields CDR1 SGHTA and CDR2 FQGNSA. Trimming took off 2 bases at V and 2 bases at J, with 7 bases between the two ends. CDR3 sequence reads: CASSLMMTYEQYF. For the CDR3, the DNA is TGTGCCAGCAGCTTAATGATGACCTACGAGCAGTACTTC.

Details on this clonotype: The junction differs from germline at one of its ends, possibly a read error. The gene calls are TRBV7-9 and TRBJ2-5; D might be TRBD1 (6 bases). This CDR3 comprises 13 residues. Germline CDR1 is SEHNR and CDR2 is FQNEAQ (reference sequence). The CDR3 DNA is TGTGCCGGCAGCCAGGGGCCCCCAGAGACCCAGTACTTC. Residues: CAGSQGPPETQYF.

Concerning this clonotype itself: Only one base separates this from a far larger clonotype, so it likely reflects a read error. This CDR3 is CASRFGAGSWETQYF. CDR3 bases: TGTGCCAGCAGGTTTGGCGCGGGTTCGTGGGAGACCCAGTACTTC. V is TRBV2 and J is TRBJ2-1; a weak D match, TRBD2 (5 bases). The DNA end is a closer match to TRBJ2-5, so the J assignment may be wrong. Germline CDR1 and CDR2: SNHLY and FYNNEI. This CDR3 has 15 residues.

This clonotype has a single count. The J gene is TRBJ2-6, the V gene TRBV6-1, with TRBD2 matching over 16 bases. V shed 8 bases and J 4 bases; nucleotides not matched to a gene: 8. Per the germline V gene, CDR1 is MNHNS and CDR2 is SASEGT. The CDR3 is 18 amino acids. CDR3 nucleotides: TGTGCCAGCCACGGGACTAGCGGGAGGGCCTCGGGGGCCAACGTCCTGACTTTC. It translates to CASHGTSGRASGANVLTF.

This clonotype was seen ten or more times. The V gene is TRBV19, the J gene TRBJ2-7; 9 nucleotides agree with TRBD1. The CDR3 covers 14 residues. Trimming cost V 7 bases and J 0 bases; bases outside gene matches: 4. Germline V gene data show CDR1 as LNHDA and CDR2 as SQIVND (reference sequence). In DNA form, the CDR3 reads TGTGCCAGTAACAGGGGGCTCGGCTCCTACGAGCAGTACTTC. As protein: CASNRGLGSYEQYF. The full variable domain, with the rest looked up from reference TRBV19 and TRBJ2-7, is DGGITQSPKYLFRKEGQNVTLSCEQNLNHDAMYWYRQDPGQGLRLIYYSQIVNDFQKGDIAEGYSVSREKKESFPLTVTSAQKNPTAFYLCASNRGLGSYEQYFGPGTRLTVT.

This clonotype appeared many times. The chain links TRBV2 to TRBJ2-5; the D gene is possibly TRBD2 (5 bases). CDR1 is SNHLY, CDR2 FYNNEI, per germline. V lost 7 bases and J lost 5, with 11 bases in between. The CDR3 spans 12 residues. The CDR3 protein is CASNGEMETQYF. Written as DNA, the CDR3 is TGTGCCAGCAACGGGGAGATGGAGACCCAGTACTTC.

This clonotype was observed at least ten times. CDR3 DNA sequence: TGTGCCACCGGGACAGCGGTTCGGGTTTACAATGAGCAGTTCTTC. It translates to CATGTAVRVYNEQFF. The chain has TRBV2 and TRBJ2-1, with TRBD1 identical over 7 bases. The V and J ends lost 10 bases and 4 bases, in that order; junction bases with no gene match: 13. Germline V gene data show CDR1 as SNHLY and CDR2 as FYNNEI. There are 15 residues in the CDR3.

There are many counts of this clonotype. V usage is TRBV18 and J usage is TRBJ2-7, with 8 bases lining up with TRBD2. Germline V gene lookup returns CDR1 KGHSH and CDR2 LQKENI. The CDR3 length is 15 residues. The V gene end was trimmed by 4 bases and the J gene end by 4 bases; junction bases not matched to a gene: 9. This chain's CDR3 is CASSQTRSGTYEQYF. CDR3 sequence (DNA): TGTGCCAGCTCACAAACCCGTAGCGGGACTTACGAGCAGTACTTC.

This clonotype was detected ten times or more. V is TRBV30 and J is TRBJ1-5, with D unclear. The CDR3 runs to 15 residues. Trimming pared 5 bases from V and 3 bases from J, leaving 17 bases between. Per germline, CDR1 GTSNPN and CDR2 SVGIG (reference sequence). The CDR3 DNA reads as TGTGCCTGGGCTGGAGATGGACCGTTCAATCAGCCCCAGCATTTT. Translation gives CAWAGDGPFNQPQHF.

CDR3 in amino acids: CASKRGTVNEKLFF. The CDR3 DNA reads TGTGCCAGTAAGAGGGGGACAGTTAATGAAAAACTGTTTTTT. This rearrangement joins TRBV2 to TRBJ1-4, with 7 bases matching TRBD1. V shed 9 bases and J 4 bases; nucleotides not matched to a gene: 8. The CDR3 totals 14 residues. Germline V CDR1 and CDR2: SNHLY, FYNNEI. The full variable domain, rest sourced from reference TRBV2 and TRBJ1-4, is EPEVTQTPSHQVTQMGQEVILRCVPISNHLYFYWYRQILGQKVEFLVSFYNNEISEKSEIFDDQFSVERPDGSNFTLKIRSTKLEDSAMYFCASKRGTVNEKLFFGSGTQLSVL.

About this clonotype: Given a much more abundant clone one base away, this may be a read error. The rearrangement uses TRBV15 and TRBJ1-2; D gene ambiguous. The CDR3 runs 15 residues. CDR1 and CDR2 (germline): LNHNV, YYDKDF (reference sequence). Written as DNA, the CDR3 is TGTGCCACCAGCAGTGAAGGGTATTTGCACTATGGCTACATCTTC. Its translation is CATSSEGYLHYGYIF.

This clonotype has ten or more counts. The rearrangement uses TRBV7-2 and TRBJ1-4; possible D gene TRBD1, 6 bases. Germline V CDR1 and CDR2: SGHTA, FQGNSA. V dropped 4 bases and J dropped 4 bases, with 16 bases sitting between them. The CDR3 runs to 16 residues. CDR3 nucleotide sequence: TGTGCCAGCAGCTCACCAGACAGGACCTATAATGAAAAACTGTTTTTT. It encodes CASSSPDRTYNEKLFF.

The chain carries TRBV5-4 and TRBJ2-1; 8 nucleotides align to TRBD2. The J segment lost 10 bases and the V segment lost 3 bases, leaving 12 bases of the junction unmatched. The length of the CDR3 is 15 residues. CDR1 and CDR2 (germline): SGHNT, YYREEE (reference sequence). In DNA, the CDR3 is TGTGCCAGCAGCTCCTTCCTAGCGGGCCGGATGGAGCAGTTCTTC. As protein: CASSSFLAGRMEQFF.

The gene calls are TRBV27 and TRBJ2-7; no firm D call. Trimming left V 5 bases short and J 1 base short, with 9 bases between. Per the germline V gene, CDR1 is MNHEY and CDR2 is SMNVEV (reference sequence). The CDR3 runs to 13 residues. CDR3 DNA sequence: TGTGCCAGCAGTACTGGAGCGTCCTACGAGCAGTACTTC. It translates to CASSTGASYEQYF.

The chain employs TRBV10-3 and TRBJ2-7; D is uncertain. CDR1 and CDR2 (germline): ENHRY, SYGVKD. The CDR3 is made up of 13 amino acids. Trimming stripped 0 bases from V and 5 bases from J, with 8 bases between. The DNA of the CDR3 is TGTGCCATCAGTGAGTCCTACCCTGACGAGCAGTACTTC. Translating gives CAISESYPDEQYF.

This clonotype was seen more than once but under ten times. The V and J genes are TRBV3-1 and TRBJ2-2, with 13 bases fitting TRBD2. Germline V gene sequence: CDR1 LGHDT, CDR2 YNNKEL (reference sequence). The CDR3 spans 18 residues. V lost 0 bases and J lost 7; bases outside the gene matches: 8. The CDR3 loop is CASSQEGLAGPVSGELFF. CDR3 in DNA: TGTGCCAGCAGCCAAGAGGGACTAGCGGGACCAGTTAGCGGGGAGCTGTTTTTT. The entire variable domain, with the rest obtained from reference TRBV3-1 and TRBJ2-2, is as follows: DTAVSQTPKYLVTQMGNDKSIKCEQNLGHDTMYWYKQDSKKFLKIMFSYNNKELIINETVPNRFSPKSPDKAHLNLHINSLELGDSAVYFCASSQEGLAGPVSGELFFGEGSRLTVL.

This clonotype was counted at least ten times. The V and J genes are TRBV12-3 or TRBV12-4 and TRBJ2-7; 13 positions match TRBD2. CDR3 size: 16 residues. After removal of 5 bases from V and 3 bases from J, the junction contained 7 bases not matched to a gene. CDR3 DNA: TGTGCCAGCAGTCGCCGGACTAGCGGGAGTCACTACGAGCAGTACTTC. This gives the protein CASSRRTSGSHYEQYF.